These 18 T cell receptor beta chains came from one sample sequenced in a study of shared clonotypes between healthy human individuals. The table came from immunoSEQ multiplex PCR; TCRdb's copy has only in-frame clones and leaves some out. The repertoire holds about 1 million clones, with roughly 75% as singletons. The sequencing input was memory CD4+ T cells sorted from blood. Subset noted: CD45RA-negative fraction. These receptors were taken from a man between 18 and 35 years old in good health.

The V gene is TRBV10-2, the J gene TRBJ2-2; D call uncertain. CDR3 length equals 11 residues. Germline V CDR1 and CDR2: WSHSY, SAAADI. Trimming stripped 3 bases from V and 9 bases from J, with 5 bases between. CDR3 sequence (DNA): TGCGCCAGCAGTGACTACCGGGAGCTGTTTTTT. This codes for CASSDYRELFF.

This CDR3 is CASSQEFPGELFF. Here the CDR3 DNA reads TGCGCCAGCAGCCAAGAATTCCCCGGGGAGCTGTTTTTT. The chain has TRBV4-1 and TRBJ2-2; D not certain. CDR1 and CDR2 (germline): MGHRA, YSYEKL. The CDR3 runs to 13 residues. V was shortened by 0 bases and J by 6 bases, with 5 bases between the two germline ends.

The chain combines TRBV7-2 with TRBJ1-1, with D hard to call. There are 14 residues in the CDR3. The ends were cut back, 3 bases at V and 8 bases at J, with 16 bases in the middle. Germline V gene sequence: CDR1 SGHTA, CDR2 FQGNSA. The CDR3 sequence is CASSLGSTAREAFF. CDR3 nucleotides: TGTGCCAGCAGCTTGGGGTCTACGGCGAGGGAAGCTTTCTTT.

This chain joins TRBV6-5 and TRBJ2-7; perhaps D is TRBD1 or TRBD2 (5 bases each). V was shortened by 0 bases and J by 4 bases, with 13 bases between the two germline ends. Germline V gene lookup returns CDR1 MNHEY and CDR2 SVGAGI. This CDR3 spans 15 amino acids. The CDR3 loop is CASSYSILGEYEQYF. The CDR3 DNA sequence: TGTGCCAGCAGTTACTCGATCCTGGGGGAGTACGAGCAGTACTTC.

The chain combines TRBV6-5 with TRBJ2-3; D not resolved. The germline V and J ends were trimmed by 1 base and 1 base, with 12 bases remaining between them. This CDR3 has 16 residues. The germline V gene encodes CDR1 MNHEY and CDR2 SVGAGI. In DNA, the CDR3 is TGTGCCAGCAGTTACTGGCCTCGCCGGGGCACAGATACGCAGTATTTT. This codes for CASSYWPRRGTDTQYF.

For the CDR3, the DNA is TGTGCCAGCAGTTCCCCGGACTTGGGGGGAAACACCATATATTTT. Protein product: CASSSPDLGGNTIYF. This sequence joins TRBV6-5 and TRBJ1-3, with D unresolved. The CDR3 runs to 15 residues. Between the trimmed V and J ends, which lost 4 bases and 4 bases, there was a span of 14 bases. Germline CDR1 and CDR2: MNHEY and SVGAGI.

V is TRBV5-1 and J is TRBJ2-1; 8 bases map to TRBD1. The CDR3 is 15 residues long. V lost 0 bases and J lost 4; bases outside the gene matches: 3. Germline CDR1 is SGHRS and CDR2 is YFSETQ. The CDR3 sequence is CASSLGGTGYNEQFF. CDR3 bases: TGCGCCAGCAGCTTGGGAGGGACAGGTTACAATGAGCAGTTCTTC.

The rearrangement joins TRBV18 to TRBJ2-4; the D gene is possibly TRBD2 (7 bases). This CDR3 spans 16 amino acids. V was trimmed by 1 base and J by 1 base, leaving 11 bases between them. CDR1 and CDR2 from the germline V gene are KGHSH and LQKENI. The CDR3 spells CASSPQGGGAKNIQYF. The CDR3 DNA is TGTGCCAGCTCACCACAGGGCGGGGGCGCCAAAAACATTCAGTACTTC.

The chain recombines TRBV27 with TRBJ1-5, with a possible D match to TRBD1 (6 bases). The CDR3 spans 19 residues. Germline CDR1 reads MNHEY; CDR2 reads SMNVEV (reference sequence). V was clipped by 0 bases and J by 0 bases, with 18 bases between them. The CDR3 sequence: CASSLSPPTGFYSNQPQHF. CDR3 DNA sequence: TGTGCCAGCAGTTTATCGCCCCCCACAGGGTTCTATAGCAATCAGCCCCAGCATTTT.

On this clone: It may be a read error: a sequence one base away is much more abundant. This sequence joins TRBV7-9 and TRBJ2-7, with D possibly matching TRBD2 (6 bases). V gave up 8 bases and J gave up 0 bases, with 8 bases separating them. The CDR3 has 12 amino acids. Germline V gene data show CDR1 as SEHNR and CDR2 as FQNEAQ (reference sequence). As DNA, the CDR3 is TGTGCCAGCGGAGGGGCCTCCTACGAGCAGTACTTC. Protein product: CASGGASYEQYF.

This clone turned up a few times. The chain carries TRBV7-2 and TRBJ2-1; D is possibly TRBD2 (5 bases). Per the germline V gene, CDR1 is SGHTA and CDR2 is FQGNSA. CDR3 size: 13 residues. V lost 7 bases to trimming and J lost 5 bases, with 12 bases between them. The CDR3 is CASTTSWDNEQFF. CDR3 coding DNA: TGTGCCAGCACCACTAGTTGGGACAATGAGCAGTTCTTC.

The CDR3 DNA sequence: TGTGCCAGCAGGACAGGGGGCTACGAGCAGTACTTC. Protein sequence: CASRTGGYEQYF. The rearrangement uses TRBV7-9 and TRBJ2-7; 9 bases are shared with TRBD1. CDR3 length: 12 amino acids. Trimming cost V 6 bases and J 3 bases; bases outside gene matches: 0. Per the germline V gene, CDR1 is SEHNR and CDR2 is FQNEAQ (reference sequence). Complete variable domain (other parts from reference TRBV7-9 and TRBJ2-7): DTGVSQNPRHKITKRGQNVTFRCDPISEHNRLYWYRQTLGQGPEFLTYFQNEAQLEKSRLLSDRFSAERPKGSFSTLEIQRTEQGDSAMYLCASRTGGYEQYFGPGTRLTVT.

V gene TRBV5-4 combines with J gene TRBJ1-3; possibly TRBD1 for D (5 bases). The CDR3 is made up of 15 amino acids. CDR1 SGHNT and CDR2 YYREEE come from the germline V gene (reference sequence). Trimming removed 2 bases from V and 3 bases from J, with 12 bases in between. CDR3 loop: CASSFGREIGNTIYF. CDR3 nucleotides: TGTGCCAGCAGCTTCGGCAGGGAAATTGGAAACACCATATATTTT.

DNA for the CDR3: TGTGCCAGCAGTTTTACAGGGATCGAGCAGTACTTC. Amino acids: CASSFTGIEQYF. This rearrangement joins TRBV6-6 to TRBJ2-7; possibly TRBD1 for D (6 bases). The germline V and J ends were trimmed by 4 bases and 6 bases, with 10 bases remaining between them. The germline CDR1 and CDR2 sequences are MNHNY and SVGAGI (reference sequence). The CDR3 runs 12 residues.

This chain joins TRBV19 and TRBJ1-6, with 7 bases that match TRBD1. This CDR3 contains 14 residues. The J segment lost 7 bases and the V segment lost 5 bases, leaving 5 bases of the junction unmatched. Germline loops: CDR1 LNHDA, CDR2 SQIVND (reference sequence). DNA of the CDR3: TGTGCCAGTAGTTCGGACAGGTCAAATTCACCCCTCCACTTT. This codes for CASSSDRSNSPLHF.

The V and J genes are TRBV10-3 and TRBJ2-1; tentatively, D is TRBD1 (5 bases). Germline CDR1 is ENHRY and CDR2 is SYGVKD. This CDR3 is built from 14 residues. V lost 0 bases, J lost 2 bases, and 5 bases lay in between. The CDR3 DNA is TGTGCCATCAGTGAGTCGGGGCCCTACAATGAGCAGTTCTTC. Its translation is CAISESGPYNEQFF.

Concerning this clone: The identical CDR3 is also encoded by other nucleotide sequences in the sample. The chain uses TRBV6-5 and TRBJ1-2; no definite D call. The CDR3 has 14 residues. Germline assignment: CDR1 MNHEY and CDR2 SVGAGI. The ends were cut back, 5 bases at V and 5 bases at J, with 15 bases in the middle. DNA for the CDR3: TGTGCCAGCAGTCCTCATGGGCCGACTTATGGCTACACCTTC. Its translation: CASSPHGPTYGYTF.

A word on this clone: Other DNA variants within this sample encode the same CDR3. This sequence joins TRBV18 and TRBJ2-3; possible D gene TRBD2, 5 bases. CDR1 is KGHSH and CDR2 is LQKENI in the germline V gene. CDR3 size: 13 residues. V lost 2 bases to trimming and J lost 3 bases, with 6 bases between them. The CDR3 bases are TGTGCCAGCTCACCAGGAGGTACAGATACGCAGTATTTT. Its translation: CASSPGGTDTQYF.